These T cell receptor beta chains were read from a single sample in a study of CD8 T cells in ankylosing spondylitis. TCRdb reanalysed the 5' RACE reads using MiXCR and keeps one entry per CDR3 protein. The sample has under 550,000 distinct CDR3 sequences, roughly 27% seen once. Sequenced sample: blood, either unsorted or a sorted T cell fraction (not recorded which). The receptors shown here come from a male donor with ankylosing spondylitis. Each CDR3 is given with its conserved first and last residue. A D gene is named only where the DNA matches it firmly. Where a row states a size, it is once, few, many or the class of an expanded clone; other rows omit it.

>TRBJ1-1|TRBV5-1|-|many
CASSLGAEAFF
TGCGCCAGCAGCCTCGGGGCCGAGGCTTTCTTT
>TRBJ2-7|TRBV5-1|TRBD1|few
CASSPGQDFSYEQYF
TGCGCCAGCAGCCCGGGACAGGACTTTTCCTACGAGCAGTACTTC
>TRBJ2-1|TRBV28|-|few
CASSLASAYYNEQFF
TGTGCCAGCAGTTTAGCTAGCGCATACTACAATGAGCAGTTCTTC
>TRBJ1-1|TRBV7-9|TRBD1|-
CASRRSGGNTEAFF
TGTGCCAGCAGGAGGTCAGGGGGAAACACTGAAGCTTTCTTT
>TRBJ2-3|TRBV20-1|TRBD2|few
CSASEREATDTQYF
TGCAGTGCTAGTGAGCGGGAGGCGACAGATACGCAGTATTTT
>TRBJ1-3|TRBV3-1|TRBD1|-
CASSQERGQGARGNTIYF
TGTGCCAGCAGCCAGGAGCGGGGACAGGGGGCGCGTGGAAACACCATATATTTT
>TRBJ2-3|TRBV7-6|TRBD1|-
CASSLGVRDSSDTQYF
TGTGCCAGCAGCTTAGGGGTTCGGGACAGTTCAGATACGCAGTATTTT
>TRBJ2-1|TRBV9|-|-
CASSVGGGRSYNEQFF
TGTGCCAGCAGCGTAGGTGGGGGGCGCTCCTACAATGAGCAGTTCTTC
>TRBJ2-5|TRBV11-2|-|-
CASSPLGGGKKETQYF
TGTGCCAGCAGCCCTTTAGGAGGAGGAAAAAAAGAGACCCAGTACTTC
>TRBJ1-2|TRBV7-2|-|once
CASSPGGSVYGYTF
TGTGCCAGCAGCCCCGGGGGCTCCGTCTATGGCTACACCTTC
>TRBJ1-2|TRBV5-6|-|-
CASRNTGAAYGYTF
TGTGCCAGCAGAAATACCGGGGCCGCCTATGGCTACACCTTC
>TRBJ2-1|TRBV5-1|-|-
CASSLGGDTSSYNEQFF
TGCGCCAGCAGCTTGGGGGGGGACACTAGCTCCTACAATGAGCAGTTCTTC
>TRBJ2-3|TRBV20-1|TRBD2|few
CSASVSGSRGSDTQYF
TGCAGTGCTAGCGTTAGCGGGAGTAGAGGGTCAGATACGCAGTATTTT
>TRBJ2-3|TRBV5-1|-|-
CASHEGDTQYF
TGCGCCAGCCACGAAGGGGATACGCAGTATTTT
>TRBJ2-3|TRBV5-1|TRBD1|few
CASSAGQGGLDTQYF
TGCGCCAGCAGCGCGGGACAGGGGGGTTTAGATACGCAGTATTTT
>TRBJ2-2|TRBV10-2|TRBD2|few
CATHGLAGNTGELFF
TGCGCCACCCACGGACTAGCGGGGAACACCGGGGAGCTGTTTTTT
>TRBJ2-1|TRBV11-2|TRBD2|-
CASSRLAGGAGEQFF
TGTGCCAGCAGCCGGCTAGCGGGAGGGGCGGGTGAGCAGTTCTTC
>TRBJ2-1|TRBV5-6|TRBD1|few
CASSLTAWGQDPYNEQFF
TGTGCCAGCAGCTTGACGGCTTGGGGACAGGACCCCTACAATGAGCAGTTCTTC
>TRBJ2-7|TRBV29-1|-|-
CSVEDAVELGEQYF
TGCAGCGTTGAAGACGCCGTGGAGCTGGGGGAGCAGTACTTC
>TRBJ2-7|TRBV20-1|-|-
CSARDLGNTEQYF
TGCAGTGCTAGAGATCTCGGGAACACCGAGCAGTACTTC
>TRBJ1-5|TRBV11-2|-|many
CASSPDSSNQPQHF
TGTGCCAGCAGCCCGGACAGCTCCAATCAGCCCCAGCATTTT